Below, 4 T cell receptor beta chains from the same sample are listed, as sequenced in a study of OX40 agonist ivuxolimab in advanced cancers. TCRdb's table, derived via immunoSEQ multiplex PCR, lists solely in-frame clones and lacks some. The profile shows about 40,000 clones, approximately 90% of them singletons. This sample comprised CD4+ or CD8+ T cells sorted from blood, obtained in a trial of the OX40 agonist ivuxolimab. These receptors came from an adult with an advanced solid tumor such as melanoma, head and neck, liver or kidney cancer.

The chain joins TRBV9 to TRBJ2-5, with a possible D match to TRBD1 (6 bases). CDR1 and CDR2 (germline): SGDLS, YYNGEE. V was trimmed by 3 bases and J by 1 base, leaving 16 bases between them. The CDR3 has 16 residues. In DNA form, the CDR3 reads TGTGCCAGCAGCGCGTCGGGCCGGACAGTCCAAGAGACCCAGTACTTC. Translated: CASSASGRTVQETQYF. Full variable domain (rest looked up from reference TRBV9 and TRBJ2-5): DSGVTQTPKHLITATGQRVTLRCSPRSGDLSVYWYQQSLDQGLQFLIQYYNGEERAKGNILERFSAQQFPDLHSELNLSSLELGDSALYFCASSASGRTVQETQYFGPGTRLLVL.

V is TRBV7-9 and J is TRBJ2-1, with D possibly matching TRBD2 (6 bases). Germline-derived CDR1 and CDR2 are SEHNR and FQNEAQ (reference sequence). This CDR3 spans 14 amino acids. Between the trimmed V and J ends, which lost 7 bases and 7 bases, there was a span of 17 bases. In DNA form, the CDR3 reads TGTGCCAGCACCGACCGGGCCGGGAGAAATGAGCAGTTCTTC. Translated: CASTDRAGRNEQFF.

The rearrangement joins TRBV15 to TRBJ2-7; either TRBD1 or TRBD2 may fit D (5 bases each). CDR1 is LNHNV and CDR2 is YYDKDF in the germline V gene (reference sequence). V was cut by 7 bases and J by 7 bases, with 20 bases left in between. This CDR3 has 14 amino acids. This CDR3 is CATTPNPGRPEQYF. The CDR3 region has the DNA TGTGCCACCACCCCGAATCCGGGACGGCCTGAGCAGTACTTC.

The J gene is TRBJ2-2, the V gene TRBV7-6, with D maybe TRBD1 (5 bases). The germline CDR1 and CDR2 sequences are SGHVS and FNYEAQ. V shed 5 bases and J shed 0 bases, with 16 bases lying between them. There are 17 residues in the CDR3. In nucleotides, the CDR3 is TGTGCCAGCAGCCTAACGGAAGACAGAGCGAACACCGGGGAGCTGTTTTTT. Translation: CASSLTEDRANTGELFF. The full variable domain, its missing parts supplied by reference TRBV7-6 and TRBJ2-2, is GAGVSQSPRYKVTKRGQDVALRCDPISGHVSLYWYRQALGQGPEFLTYFNYEAQQDKSGLPNDRFSAERPEGSISTLTIQRTEQRDSAMYRCASSLTEDRANTGELFFGEGSRLTVL.